Listed here are 6 T cell receptor beta chains from one sample, sequenced in a study of blood T cell repertoires in COVID-19. Sequencing used immunoSEQ multiplex PCR; TCRdb keeps in-frame clones, though not all of them. The sample consists of 90,000 to 120,000 clones, approximately 90% of them appearing once. Sequencing was carried out using peripheral blood. The receptors derive from a woman older than 75 with acute or convalescent COVID-19.

J is TRBJ1-6 and V is TRBV20-1, with 7 bases lining up with TRBD1. The CDR3 is 13 amino acids. Per germline, CDR1 DFQATT and CDR2 SNEGSKA (reference sequence). With 3 bases clipped from V and 10 bases from J, the junction kept 6 bases outside the gene matches. The CDR3 coding sequence is TGCAGTGCTAGTCGACAGGGTGGATCACCCCTCCACTTT. This sequence encodes CSASRQGGSPLHF.

This chain uses TRBV30 with TRBJ2-3, with D possibly being TRBD2 (5 bases). The CDR3 loop spans 13 amino acids. Per germline, CDR1 GTSNPN and CDR2 SVGIG (reference sequence). V lost 1 base to trimming and J lost 8 bases, with 13 bases between them. Here the CDR3 reads CAWSGRTRGTQYF. CDR3 DNA: TGTGCCTGGAGTGGTCGGACTCGGGGTACGCAGTATTTT.

CDR3 nucleotide sequence: TGTGCCACCAGTGAACTTAATCAAGAGACCCAGTACTTC. It yields the protein CATSELNQETQYF. The chain recombines TRBV24-1 with TRBJ2-5; unclear D gene. Germline CDR1 reads KGHDR; CDR2 reads SFDVKD. Trimming left V 4 bases short and J 2 bases short, with 7 bases between. The CDR3 contains 13 residues.

This chain uses TRBV2 with TRBJ1-2; D gene uncertain. Trimming took 5 bases from V and 4 from J, leaving 11 bases between them. The CDR3 spans 13 residues. Looked up from germline, CDR1 is SNHLY and CDR2 is FYNNEI. CDR3 region: CASSQGRFYGYTF. The CDR3 nucleotides read TGTGCCAGCAGTCAAGGGAGATTCTATGGCTACACCTTC.

The gene calls are TRBV6-5 and TRBJ2-7; 7 nucleotides line up with TRBD1. CDR3 length: 11 amino acids. Trimming at V came to 8 bases and at J to 3 bases, leaving 1 base not matched to a gene. From germline, CDR1 is MNHEY and CDR2 SVGAGI. DNA for the CDR3: TGTGCCAGCCACAGGGGCTACGAGCAGTACTTC. Its protein product is CASHRGYEQYF.

The chain has TRBV5-1 and TRBJ1-2, with a weak D call TRBD1 (5 bases). V was cut by 1 base and J by 2 bases, with 9 bases left in between. The CDR3 is made up of 14 amino acids. Germline V lookup: CDR1 SGHRS, CDR2 YFSETQ. The CDR3 region has the DNA TGCGCCAGCAGCTTGCCCGGGGGGAACTATGGCTACACCTTC. The encoded protein is CASSLPGGNYGYTF.